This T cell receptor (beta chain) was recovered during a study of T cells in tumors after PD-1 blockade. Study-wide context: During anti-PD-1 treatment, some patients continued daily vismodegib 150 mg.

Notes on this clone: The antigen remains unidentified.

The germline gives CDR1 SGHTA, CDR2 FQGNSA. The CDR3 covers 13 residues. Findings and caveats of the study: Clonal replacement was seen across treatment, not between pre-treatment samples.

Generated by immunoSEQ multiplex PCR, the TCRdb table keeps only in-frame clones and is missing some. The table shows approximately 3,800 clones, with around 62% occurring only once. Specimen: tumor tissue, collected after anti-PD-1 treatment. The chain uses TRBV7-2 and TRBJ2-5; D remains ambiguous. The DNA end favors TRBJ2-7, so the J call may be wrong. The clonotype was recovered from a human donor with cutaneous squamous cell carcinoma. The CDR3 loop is CASSLGVGYEQYF. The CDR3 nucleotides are TGTGCCAGCAGCTTAGGCGTCGGCTACGAGCAGTACTTC.